Following are 24 T cell receptor beta chains from one sample sequenced in a study of OX40 agonist ivuxolimab in advanced cancers. Produced via immunoSEQ multiplex PCR; TCRdb's table is partial and in-frame only. The sample records 30,000 or so clones, 65% to 80% being singletons. The source material was CD4+ or CD8+ T cells sorted from blood, sampled in a trial of the OX40 agonist ivuxolimab. Source of these receptors: an adult with an advanced solid tumor such as melanoma, head and neck, liver or kidney cancer.

The chain is built from TRBV5-1 and TRBJ1-4, with D unclear. The length of the CDR3 is 14 residues. V was pared by 0 bases and J by 3 bases, with 6 bases between. Germline V gene sequence: CDR1 SGHRS, CDR2 YFSETQ. The CDR3 DNA reads TGCGCCAGCAGCTTGGACAGTTCTAATGAAAAACTGTTTTTT. Protein product: CASSLDSSNEKLFF.

V usage is TRBV18 and J usage is TRBJ1-2; the D is unclear. The germline gives CDR1 KGHSH, CDR2 LQKENI. V dropped 2 bases and J dropped 3 bases, with 10 bases sitting between them. The CDR3 consists of 14 residues. The CDR3 is CASSPKLQDYGYTF. In DNA form, the CDR3 reads TGTGCCAGCTCACCAAAGTTGCAGGACTATGGCTACACCTTC. The full variable domain, rest sourced from reference TRBV18 and TRBJ1-2, is NAGVMQNPRHLVRRRGQEARLRCSPMKGHSHVYWYRQLPEEGLKFMVYLQKENIIDESGMPKERFSAEFPKEGPSILRIQQVVRGDSAAYFCASSPKLQDYGYTFGSGTRLTVV.

The chain recombines TRBV5-1 with TRBJ2-6; the D gene could be TRBD1 or TRBD2 (5 bases each). The CDR3 is 16 residues long. Germline V gene data show CDR1 as SGHRS and CDR2 as YFSETQ. Trimming stripped 4 bases from V and 2 bases from J, with 13 bases between. The CDR3 sequence is CASSPGGRAGANVLTF. DNA of the CDR3: TGCGCCAGCAGCCCCGGAGGCAGGGCTGGGGCCAACGTCCTGACTTTC.

The chain couples TRBV30 to TRBJ1-4; D is undetermined. The V gene lost 0 bases and the J gene lost 8 bases, with 13 bases spanning the gap. The germline V gene has CDR1 GTSNPN and CDR2 SVGIG (reference sequence). The CDR3 extends over 14 amino acids. The DNA for the CDR3 is TGTGCCTGGAGTGTACATGGGTCTTGGGAAAAACTGTTTTTT. Its translation is CAWSVHGSWEKLFF.

This chain uses TRBV4-2 with TRBJ1-5; 8 bases align to TRBD1. The trim removed 2 bases at V and 10 bases at J, leaving 7 bases unmatched. Per the germline V gene, CDR1 is LGHNA and CDR2 is YNFKEQ. The CDR3 is 14 amino acids. This CDR3 reads CASSQRTGSGPQHF. The CDR3 coding sequence is TGTGCCAGCAGCCAAAGGACAGGGAGCGGCCCCCAGCATTTT.

The chain joins TRBV10-3 to TRBJ2-5; D possibly corresponds to TRBD1 (5 bases). The CDR3 loop spans 12 amino acids. CDR1 and CDR2 from the germline V gene are ENHRY and SYGVKD. V was cut by 4 bases and J by 5 bases, with 8 bases left in between. Here the CDR3 reads CAISAGMETQYF. DNA of the CDR3: TGTGCCATCAGTGCAGGGATGGAGACCCAGTACTTC.

This sequence joins TRBV29-1 and TRBJ2-5, with D uncertain. The V end was cut by 4 bases, the J end by 5 bases, with 11 bases between. Germline assignment: CDR1 SQVTM and CDR2 ANQGSEA. The CDR3 covers 12 residues. The CDR3: CSVVVVGETQYF. CDR3 nucleotides: TGCAGCGTTGTCGTGGTTGGGGAGACCCAGTACTTC.

The rearrangement joins TRBV10-3 to TRBJ2-7; 10 bases align to TRBD2. This CDR3 has 16 amino acids. J gave up 7 bases and V 4 bases, and 13 bases lay outside the gene matches. The V gene's germline CDR1 is ENHRY and CDR2 SYGVKD. The CDR3 is CAISAASGGSHGEQYF. CDR3 DNA: TGTGCCATCAGTGCGGCTAGCGGGGGCTCTCATGGAGAGCAGTACTTC.

V usage is TRBV6-1 and J usage is TRBJ1-5; a weak D match, TRBD1 (6 bases). CDR1 and CDR2 from the germline V gene are MNHNS and SASEGT. V shed 3 bases and J shed 6 bases, with 9 bases lying between them. The CDR3 covers 13 residues. DNA for the CDR3: TGTGCCAGCAGTGAGGGGGCTGGTCAGCCCCAGCATTTT. Translated, it gives CASSEGAGQPQHF.

The rearrangement links TRBV11-2 to TRBJ1-2, with 8 nucleotides matching TRBD1. Losses at the gene ends were 5 bases for V and 3 bases for J; bases not matched to a gene: 5. The germline gives CDR1 SGHAT, CDR2 FQNNGV. There are 14 residues in the CDR3. The CDR3 loop reads CASSEGTGHYGYTF. CDR3 nucleotides: TGTGCCAGCAGCGAAGGGACAGGACACTATGGCTACACCTTC.

This CDR3 reads CASSLRSRVRGINTGELFF. The CDR3 DNA sequence: TGCGCCAGCAGCTTGCGGTCGAGGGTTAGGGGGATCAACACCGGGGAGCTGTTTTTT. V usage is TRBV5-1 and J usage is TRBJ2-2; D may be TRBD1 (6 bases). The germline V gene has CDR1 SGHRS and CDR2 YFSETQ. There are 19 residues in the CDR3. With 1 base removed from V and 2 bases from J, the gap between germline ends came to 21 bases.

This clone was observed a handful of times. V gene TRBV5-1 combines with J gene TRBJ1-2; 7 positions match TRBD1. Germline lookup yields CDR1 SGHRS and CDR2 YFSETQ. Trimming removed 3 bases from V and 3 bases from J; junction bases left unmatched: 8. The CDR3 spans 15 residues. The CDR3 is CASSSPGTADYGYTF. DNA of the CDR3: TGCGCCAGCAGCTCTCCCGGGACAGCAGACTATGGCTACACCTTC.

CDR3 sequence: CASSEAQAYNEKLFF. CDR3 DNA: TGTGCCAGCAGTGAAGCTCAGGCTTATAATGAAAAACTGTTTTTT. The chain carries TRBV2 and TRBJ1-4, with unresolved D. The CDR3 has 15 residues. CDR1 SNHLY and CDR2 FYNNEI come from the germline V gene. The V gene lost 0 bases and the J gene lost 4 bases, with 9 bases spanning the gap.

The chain recombines TRBV2 with TRBJ2-5; no clear D. The CDR3 extends over 11 amino acids. Trimming pared 4 bases from V and 4 bases from J, leaving 4 bases between. CDR1 is SNHLY, CDR2 FYNNEI, per germline. The CDR3 DNA reads as TGTGCCAGCAGTGTACGAGAGACCCAGTACTTC. Its protein product is CASSVRETQYF.

The chain employs TRBV11-2 and TRBJ1-1; D is ambiguous. The V end was cut by 3 bases, the J end by 1 base, with 6 bases between. Germline values: CDR1 SGHAT, CDR2 FQNNGV. The CDR3 has 13 residues. The CDR3: CASSFGRNTEAFF. In DNA, the CDR3 is TGTGCCAGCAGCTTCGGGCGGAACACTGAAGCTTTCTTT. Full variable domain (remainder filled in from reference TRBV11-2 and TRBJ1-1): EAGVAQSPRYKIIEKRQSVAFWCNPISGHATLYWYQQILGQGPKLLIQFQNNGVVDDSQLPKDRFSAERLKGVDSTLKIQPAKLEDSAVYLCASSFGRNTEAFFGQGTRLTVV.

The chain is built from TRBV6-5 and TRBJ2-7, with D possibly being TRBD2 (5 bases). This CDR3 is built from 13 residues. The V and J ends lost 4 bases and 3 bases respectively, with 10 bases between them. Germline values: CDR1 MNHEY, CDR2 SVGAGI. The chain's CDR3 is CASSLTGFYEQYF. The CDR3 coding sequence is TGTGCCAGCAGTTTGACGGGGTTCTACGAGCAGTACTTC.

The gene calls are TRBV27 and TRBJ1-1; D is unresolved. Germline CDR1 is MNHEY and CDR2 is SMNVEV (reference sequence). Trimming cost V 2 bases and J 9 bases, with 19 bases left between them. This CDR3 region has 15 residues. DNA of the CDR3: TGTGCCAGCAGTTTAGTTTACAGTAGTGCGACTAAAGCTTTCTTT. It is translated as CASSLVYSSATKAFF.

The V and J genes are TRBV6-1 and TRBJ1-1; TRBD1 agrees at 8 bases. V shed 2 bases, J shed 11 bases, and the junction held 16 bases outside the gene matches. Germline V gene data show CDR1 as MNHNS and CDR2 as SASEGT. The CDR3 is made up of 16 amino acids. The CDR3 DNA reads TGTGCCAGCAGTGAAAGGGCAGGGGGCGTAGCGGAAGAGGCTTTCTTT. Encoded protein: CASSERAGGVAEEAFF.

CDR3 DNA sequence: TGTGCCTGGAGTGTCAGGGGTAACAAGGAAGCTTTCTTT. This codes for CAWSVRGNKEAFF. This sequence joins TRBV30 and TRBJ1-1, with TRBD1 as a possible D gene (6 bases). Germline assignment: CDR1 GTSNPN and CDR2 SVGIG (reference sequence). V lost 0 bases and J lost 8, with 13 bases in between. The CDR3 runs 13 residues. The full variable domain, rest sourced from reference TRBV30 and TRBJ1-1, is SQTIHQWPATLVQPVGSPLSLECTVEGTSNPNLYWYRQAAGRGLQLLFYSVGIGQISSEVPQNLSASRPQDRQFILSSKKLLLSDSGFYLCAWSVRGNKEAFFGQGTRLTVV.

The chain employs TRBV5-6 and TRBJ2-7; D is uncertain. Between the trimmed V and J ends, which lost 4 bases and 3 bases, there was a span of 8 bases. This CDR3 region has 12 residues. Germline assignment: CDR1 SGHDT and CDR2 YYEEEE. CDR3 DNA: TGTGCCAGCAGCACTTTTTACTACGAGCAGTACTTC. Translation: CASSTFYYEQYF. The entire variable domain, with the rest obtained from reference TRBV5-6 and TRBJ2-7, is as follows: DAGVTQSPTHLIKTRGQQVTLRCSPKSGHDTVSWYQQALGQGPQFIFQYYEEEERQRGNFPDRFSGHQFPNYSSELNVNALLLGDSALYLCASSTFYYEQYFGPGTRLTVT.

The V call is TRBV7-2, the J call TRBJ2-3, with 9 bases lining up with TRBD2. Germline assignment: CDR1 SGHTA and CDR2 FQGNSA. The CDR3 runs to 16 residues. J gave up 4 bases and V 2 bases, and 7 bases lay outside the gene matches. CDR3 residues: CASSLQLAGGADTQYF. The CDR3 nucleotides read TGTGCCAGCAGCTTACAACTAGCGGGCGGCGCAGATACGCAGTATTTT. The variable domain in full, with the rest retrieved from reference TRBV7-2 and TRBJ2-3, is GAGVSQSPSNKVTEKGKDVELRCDPISGHTALYWYRQSLGQGLEFLIYFQGNSAPDKSGLPSDRFSAERTGGSVSTLTIQRTQQEDSAVYLCASSLQLAGGADTQYFGPGTRLTVL.

This chain uses TRBV7-9 with TRBJ1-2, with TRBD1 matching over 9 bases. Per germline, CDR1 SEHNR and CDR2 FQNEAQ (reference sequence). V lost 0 bases, J lost 8 bases, and 13 bases stayed unmatched. The CDR3 runs 17 residues. CDR3 nucleotides: TGTGCCAGCAGCTTAGCGCTGGGGGGACAGGGTTTACAGGGCTACACCTTC. It translates to CASSLALGGQGLQGYTF.

In DNA form, the CDR3 reads TGTGCCAGCAGCTTATTTCAGATTTCGAATTCACCCCTCCACTTT. Encoded protein: CASSLFQISNSPLHF. V and J are TRBV7-2 and TRBJ1-6; D gene uncertain. The V gene's germline CDR1 is SGHTA and CDR2 FQGNSA. Trimming pared 2 bases from V and 7 bases from J, leaving 12 bases between. This CDR3 has 15 amino acids.

In this sample, this clone turned up a few times. The rearrangement joins TRBV19 to TRBJ1-5; D is unclear. The CDR3 is 13 residues long. The V end lost 8 bases, the J end lost 4 bases, and 12 bases lay between the germline ends. Germline lookup yields CDR1 LNHDA and CDR2 SQIVND (reference sequence). CDR3 in amino acids: CASAVGGNQPQHF. CDR3 DNA: TGTGCCAGTGCGGTTGGAGGGAATCAGCCCCAGCATTTT.